The clone carrying this T cell receptor beta chain has only one observation. Its antigen is unknown. The data were obtained in a study of T cell responses to AZD1222 COVID-19 vaccine. Assay used: immunoSEQ multiplex PCR; TCRdb lists only in-frame clones, some missing. The repertoire has fewer than 200,000 clones, about 89% of them found once; the top ten carry over 1.5%. Study-level findings and limits: Repertoires were obtained solely post-peak T cell response.

Germline CDR1 reads KGHSH; CDR2 reads LQKENI. V lost 3 bases, J lost 0 bases, and 8 bases lay in between. The CDR3 has 14 residues. The sequence was obtained from an adult who received the AZD1222 COVID-19 vaccine. Sequenced material: peripheral blood, taken 28 days after the second AZD1222 dose. J is TRBJ2-5 and V is TRBV18, with D perhaps TRBD1 (5 bases). Here the CDR3 reads CASSPLQDQETQYF. CDR3 DNA sequence: TGTGCCAGCTCACCTCTACAGGACCAAGAGACCCAGTACTTC.